This T cell receptor beta chain appears in the sequencing data of a study of blood T cell repertoires in COVID-19. Study details: There were acute and convalescent COVID-19 samples, and they came from the United States, Italy and Spain. Sample material is recorded as cDNA or gDNA derived from T cells, B-cell-depleted T cells, or PBMCs.

The CDR3 is made up of 14 amino acids. The V gene lost 4 bases and the J gene lost 8 bases, with 15 bases spanning the gap. CDR1 and CDR2 from the germline V gene are LNHDA and SQIVND (reference sequence). As processed by the authors: Amplifying reference gene primers gave estimates of nucleated cell counts. Sequenced by immunoSEQ multiplex PCR; TCRdb stores in-frame clones only, minus some. V, J and clone size are those of that table, while D and trimming were read from the DNA. The table shows around 140,000 clones, with approximately 84% occurring only once. The sequencing sample was made of peripheral blood. This rearrangement joins TRBV19 to TRBJ1-3; D is ambiguous. The TCR comes from a woman of 80 years or more with acute or convalescent COVID-19. The CDR3 spells CASSTPLLLDTIYF. The DNA of the CDR3 is TGTGCCAGTAGTACCCCTTTACTGTTGGACACCATATATTTT. The whole variable domain, filled in from reference TRBV19 and TRBJ1-3, reads DGGITQSPKYLFRKEGQNVTLSCEQNLNHDAMYWYRQDPGQGLRLIYYSQIVNDFQKGDIAEGYSVSREKKESFPLTVTSAQKNPTAFYLCASSTPLLLDTIYFGEGSWLTVV.